This T cell receptor beta chain was captured by sequencing in a study of blood T cell repertoires in COVID-19. Sequencing was performed with immunoSEQ multiplex PCR; in TCRdb, only in-frame clones are kept and a portion is missing. The sample holds over 250,000 clones, under 90% seen once. Germline V gives CDR1 SEHNR, CDR2 FQNEAQ (reference sequence). The CDR3 runs to 15 residues. Deletions cut 4 bases from V and 0 bases from J, with 13 bases between. The sample consisted of PBMCs or T cells enriched from blood (not recorded which). V gene TRBV7-9 combines with J gene TRBJ2-7; unclear D gene. This clonotype originated in a woman aged 55-70 years who had recovered from COVID-19. The CDR3 coding sequence is TGTGCCAGCAGCTCGGTCGTTGGCGGCTCCTACGAGCAGTACTTC. As protein: CASSSVVGGSYEQYF.